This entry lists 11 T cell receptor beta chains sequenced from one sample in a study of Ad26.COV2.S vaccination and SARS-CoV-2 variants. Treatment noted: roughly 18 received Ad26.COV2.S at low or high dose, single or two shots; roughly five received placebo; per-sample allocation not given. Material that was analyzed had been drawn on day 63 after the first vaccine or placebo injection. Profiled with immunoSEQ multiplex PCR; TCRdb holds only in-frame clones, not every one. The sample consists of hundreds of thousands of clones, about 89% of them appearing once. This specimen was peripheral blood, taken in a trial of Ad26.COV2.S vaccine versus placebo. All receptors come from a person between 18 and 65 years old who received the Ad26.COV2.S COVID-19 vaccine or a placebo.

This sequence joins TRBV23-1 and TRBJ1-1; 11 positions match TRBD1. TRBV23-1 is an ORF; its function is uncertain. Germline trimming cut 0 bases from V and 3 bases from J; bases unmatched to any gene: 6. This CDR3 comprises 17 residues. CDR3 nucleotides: TGCGCCAGCAGTCAATCGTCGGACAGGGGGCTGGACACTGAAGCTTTCTTT. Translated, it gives CASSQSSDRGLDTEAFF.

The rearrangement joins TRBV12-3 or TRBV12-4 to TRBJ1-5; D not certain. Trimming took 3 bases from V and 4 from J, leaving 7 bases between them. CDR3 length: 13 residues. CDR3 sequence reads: CASSLTENQPQHF. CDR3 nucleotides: TGTGCCAGCAGTTTGACCGAGAATCAGCCCCAGCATTTT.

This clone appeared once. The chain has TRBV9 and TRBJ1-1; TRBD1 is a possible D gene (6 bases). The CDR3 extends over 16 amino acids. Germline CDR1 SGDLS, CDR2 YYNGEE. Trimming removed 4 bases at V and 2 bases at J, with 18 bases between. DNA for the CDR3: TGTGCCAGCAGCTCCTCGGGAGGGGGGCGTAACACTGAAGCTTTCTTT. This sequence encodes CASSSSGGGRNTEAFF.

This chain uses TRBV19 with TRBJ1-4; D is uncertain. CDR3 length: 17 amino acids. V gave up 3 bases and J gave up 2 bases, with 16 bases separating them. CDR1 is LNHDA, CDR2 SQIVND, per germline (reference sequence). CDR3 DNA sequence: TGTGCCAGTAGTATGAGTGTGGGGTTCGGTACTAATGAAAAACTGTTTTTT. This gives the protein CASSMSVGFGTNEKLFF.

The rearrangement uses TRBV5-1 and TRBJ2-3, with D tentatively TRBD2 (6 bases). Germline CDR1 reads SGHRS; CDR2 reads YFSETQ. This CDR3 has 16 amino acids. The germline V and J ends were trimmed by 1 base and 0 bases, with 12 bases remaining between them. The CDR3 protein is CASSLSWRGSTDTQYF. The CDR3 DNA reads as TGCGCCAGCAGCTTGTCATGGCGGGGTAGCACAGATACGCAGTATTTT.

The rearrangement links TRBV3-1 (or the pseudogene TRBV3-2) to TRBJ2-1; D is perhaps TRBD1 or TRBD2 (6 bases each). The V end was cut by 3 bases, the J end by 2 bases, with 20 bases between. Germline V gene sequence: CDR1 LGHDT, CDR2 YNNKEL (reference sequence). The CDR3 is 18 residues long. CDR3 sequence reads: CASSHRTGGLIPYNEQFF. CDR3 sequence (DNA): TGTGCCAGCAGCCATCGTACTGGGGGGCTAATTCCCTACAATGAGCAGTTCTTC.

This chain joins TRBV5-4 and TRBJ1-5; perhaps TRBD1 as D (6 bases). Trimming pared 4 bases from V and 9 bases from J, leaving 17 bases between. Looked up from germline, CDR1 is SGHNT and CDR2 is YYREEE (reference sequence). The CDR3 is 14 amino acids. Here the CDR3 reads CASSDGQKSGPQHF. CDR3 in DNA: TGTGCCAGCAGCGACGGACAGAAGAGCGGGCCCCAGCATTTT.

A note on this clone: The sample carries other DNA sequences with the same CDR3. The CDR3 region has the DNA TGTGCCTGGAGTCCTAACTATGGCTACACCTTC. This encodes CAWSPNYGYTF. V and J are TRBV30 and TRBJ1-2; D is unresolved. Germline V gene data show CDR1 as GTSNPN and CDR2 as SVGIG (reference sequence). The V end was cut by 2 bases, the J end by 0 bases, with 1 base between. The CDR3 is 11 amino acids.

The CDR3 is CASTISPDRPDQPQHF. The CDR3 nucleotides read TGTGCCAGTACCATTTCCCCCGACAGGCCTGATCAGCCCCAGCATTTT. This rearrangement joins TRBV19 to TRBJ1-5, with a tentative D call TRBD1 (6 bases). V lost 7 bases and J lost 5, with 21 bases in between. The CDR3 has 16 residues. Germline V CDR1 and CDR2: LNHDA, SQIVND (reference sequence).

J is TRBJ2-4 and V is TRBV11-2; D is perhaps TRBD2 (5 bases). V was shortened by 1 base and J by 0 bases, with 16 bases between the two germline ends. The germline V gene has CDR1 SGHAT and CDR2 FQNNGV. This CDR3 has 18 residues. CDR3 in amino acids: CASSLVASLGIAKNIQYF. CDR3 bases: TGTGCCAGCAGCTTAGTGGCTAGCCTTGGAATAGCCAAAAACATTCAGTACTTC.

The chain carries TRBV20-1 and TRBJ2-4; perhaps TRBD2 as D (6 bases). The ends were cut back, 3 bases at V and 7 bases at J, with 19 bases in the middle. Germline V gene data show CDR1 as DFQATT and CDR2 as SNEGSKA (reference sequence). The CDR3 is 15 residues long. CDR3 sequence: CSASRQGFAGNIQYF. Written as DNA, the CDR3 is TGCAGTGCTAGTCGGCAGGGTTTCGCGGGGAACATTCAGTACTTC.